This T cell receptor (beta chain) was observed in a study of control samples from healthy donors and cancer patients. Repertoires were generated with immunoSEQ multiplex PCR, while TCRdb's copy carries only in-frame clones and drops some. In the table there are 120,000 to 150,000 clones, more than 85% of which are singletons. The CDR3 contains 17 residues. The germline V and J ends were trimmed by 3 bases and 5 bases, with 17 bases remaining between them. Germline lookup yields CDR1 MNHEY and CDR2 SMNVEV (reference sequence). The clonotype comes from a man aged 25-45 years in good health. The sample taken for sequencing was blood. The chain employs TRBV27 and TRBJ1-6; TRBD1 might be the D (5 bases). The CDR3 loop is CASSLVGTGRNNSPLHF. The CDR3 DNA is TGTGCCAGCAGTTTGGTGGGGACGGGGCGTAATAATTCACCCCTCCACTTT.